Listed here are 20 T cell receptor beta chains from one sample, sequenced in a study of T cell repertoires in cytomegalovirus infection. Their target antigens are unknown. A single record per CDR3 protein comes from TCRdb applying MiXCR to the reads. The table shows about 740,000 distinct CDR3 sequences, with 30% to 40% occurring only once. This material consisted of cultured PBMCs, taken from culture after CMV antigen stimulation. Receptor source: a human donor in good health (CMV status not recorded). Some clones in this sample may be carry-over from other donors' samples.

A remark on this clonotype: A clone one base away is much larger, so this may be a read error. The rearrangement uses TRBV11-2 and TRBJ1-2, with no clear D. The CDR3 spans 13 residues. Germline V gene data show CDR1 as SGHAT and CDR2 as FQNNGV. V was clipped by 5 bases and J by 3 bases, with 10 bases between them. As DNA, the CDR3 is TGTGCCAGCAGCGTAGGGTTGGACTATGGCTACACCTTC. It is translated as CASSVGLDYGYTF.

This clonotype was seen more than once but under ten times. The CDR3 region is CASSSNTNTEAFF. CDR3 in DNA: TGCGCCAGCAGCTCTAACACGAACACTGAAGCTTTCTTT. The chain is built from TRBV5-1 and TRBJ1-1; D not resolved. In germline, CDR1 is SGHRS, CDR2 YFSETQ. This CDR3 region has 13 residues. The V end was cut by 3 bases, the J end by 1 base, with 7 bases between.

The V and J genes are TRBV27 and TRBJ2-1; 10 nucleotides align to TRBD1. Germline CDR1 reads MNHEY; CDR2 reads SMNVEV (reference sequence). The CDR3 loop spans 16 amino acids. Unmatched junction bases numbered 8, after V lost 5 bases and J lost 4 bases. The DNA of the CDR3 is TGTGCCAGCAGTATAACCCGGGACAGGGGATACAATGAGCAGTTCTTC. Translation gives CASSITRDRGYNEQFF.

The chain links TRBV7-9 to TRBJ1-6, with D possibly TRBD1 on 6 matching bases. Deletions cut 7 bases from V and 8 bases from J, with 12 bases between. The V gene's germline CDR1 is SEHNR and CDR2 FQNEAQ (reference sequence). This CDR3 region has 13 residues. CDR3 in DNA: TGTGCCAGCATGAGGGCAGGGGATTCACCCCTCCACTTT. It encodes CASMRAGDSPLHF.

This clonotype was counted at least ten times. The V and J genes are TRBV12-3 or TRBV12-4 and TRBJ1-4; the match to TRBD1 covers 10 bases. The CDR3 sequence is 16 residues long. Trimming cost V 6 bases and J 3 bases; bases outside gene matches: 7. The CDR3 sequence is CASRGTGEAANEKLFF. The CDR3 nucleotides read TGTGCCAGCAGAGGGACAGGGGAAGCTGCTAATGAAAAACTGTTTTTT.

The chain combines TRBV12-3 or TRBV12-4 with TRBJ2-5; D unresolved. The CDR3 covers 13 residues. V was shortened by 2 bases and J by 5 bases, with 9 bases between the two germline ends. In nucleotides, the CDR3 is TGTGCCAGCAGTTTACTTCAAGCGGAGACCCAGTACTTC. Its protein is CASSLLQAETQYF.

J is TRBJ2-2 and V is TRBV28; D unresolved. Germline V CDR1 and CDR2: MDHEN, SYDVKM. The CDR3 length is 12 residues. Trimming took 3 bases from V and 7 from J, leaving 6 bases between them. The CDR3 spells CASSLLVGELFF. CDR3 nucleotide sequence: TGTGCCAGCAGTTTGTTGGTCGGGGAGCTGTTTTTT.

This chain links TRBV6-1 with TRBJ1-1, with no clear D. The CDR3 is made up of 14 amino acids. The germline V and J ends were trimmed by 6 bases and 1 base, with 12 bases remaining between them. Germline V CDR1 and CDR2: MNHNS, SASEGT. The CDR3 DNA reads TGTGCCAGCAGCTTCACAGAGACGAACACTGAAGCTTTCTTT. Translation: CASSFTETNTEAFF.

The sample holds a few counts of this clonotype. The chain is built from TRBV4-3 and TRBJ2-1; 9 nucleotides line up with TRBD2. Germline CDR1 reads LGHNA; CDR2 reads YSLEER. The CDR3 has 17 residues. Trimming removed 6 bases from V and 6 bases from J; junction bases left unmatched: 15. CDR3 DNA: TGCGCCAGCAGACTGACCTATAGCGGGAGCCGCGGCAATGAGCAGTTCTTC. Translated: CASRLTYSGSRGNEQFF.

The table lists this clonotype with a few counts. The V and J genes are TRBV2 and TRBJ2-3, with 7 bases matching TRBD2. This CDR3 spans 16 amino acids. Germline trimming cut 6 bases from V and 3 bases from J; bases unmatched to any gene: 12. CDR1 is SNHLY, CDR2 FYNNEI, per germline. This CDR3 is CASRLSGNLRTDTQYF. The CDR3 DNA reads as TGTGCCAGCAGGCTGAGCGGGAATTTGCGGACAGATACGCAGTATTTT.

This sequence joins TRBV12-3 or TRBV12-4 and TRBJ1-6; 7 nucleotides match TRBD1. V trimming: 6 bases; J trimming: 9 bases; junction bases outside the gene matches: 8. The CDR3 extends over 14 amino acids. The CDR3 spells CASRAGTVASPLHF. As DNA, the CDR3 is TGTGCCAGCAGGGCCGGGACAGTAGCTTCACCCCTCCACTTT.

The CDR3 coding sequence is TGTGCCAGCATAGGTCTAGCGGGAGGCGATGAGCAGTTCTTC. This translates into CASIGLAGGDEQFF. The chain recombines TRBV6-2 or TRBV6-3 with TRBJ2-1, with TRBD2 identical over 11 bases. Trimming took 7 bases from V and 8 from J; bases not matched to a gene: 7. The CDR3 runs 14 residues. Germline loops: CDR1 MNHEY, CDR2 SVGEGT.

This clonotype was observed a handful of times. The V gene is TRBV20-1, the J gene TRBJ1-6; D unclear. Germline assignment: CDR1 DFQATT and CDR2 SNEGSKA (reference sequence). The CDR3 totals 16 residues. V was cut by 0 bases and J by 14 bases, with 23 bases left in between. CDR3 in DNA: TGCAGTGCTAGAGATCCTACCTCCAGCTGGGGTGGAACCCTCCACTTT. It is translated as CSARDPTSSWGGTLHF.

As concerns this clonotype: A read error may account for a junction end that differs from germline. This chain links TRBV20-1 with TRBJ2-1, with a tentative D call TRBD2 (5 bases). The CDR3 consists of 14 residues. Looked up from germline, CDR1 is DFQATT and CDR2 is SNEGSKA (reference sequence). The CDR3 here is CSARGSSYDNEQFF. The CDR3 region has the DNA TGCAGTGCAAGAGGGTCTAGCTATGATAATGAGCAGTTCTTC.

The genes are TRBV7-2 and TRBJ2-3; 8 bases line up with TRBD2. The CDR3 runs 15 residues. V shed 1 base, J shed 5 bases, and the junction held 5 bases outside the gene matches. CDR1 is SGHTA, CDR2 FQGNSA, per germline. In DNA, the CDR3 is TGTGCCAGCAGCTTAGTTAGCGGGGCTATAGATACGCAGTATTTT. It codes for CASSLVSGAIDTQYF.

The chain employs TRBV20-1 and TRBJ1-3; tentative D call: TRBD1 (6 bases). V gave up 6 bases and J gave up 5 bases, with 11 bases separating them. The germline V gene has CDR1 DFQATT and CDR2 SNEGSKA (reference sequence). The CDR3 is 12 amino acids. The CDR3 protein is CSAQDSRNTIYF. The CDR3, as DNA: TGCAGTGCCCAGGACAGCCGAAACACCATATATTTT.

The rearrangement links TRBV6-1 to TRBJ1-5; D unclear. Germline loops: CDR1 MNHNS, CDR2 SASEGT. This CDR3 has 15 amino acids. Trimming took off 6 bases at V and 6 bases at J, with 18 bases between the two ends. CDR3 nucleotide sequence: TGTGCCAGCAGCGGGAATTGGGGAATCGGTCAGCCCCAGCATTTT. Translation: CASSGNWGIGQPQHF.

This clonotype was seen once. This rearrangement joins TRBV6-6 to TRBJ2-2; D may be TRBD2 (6 bases). Germline V lookup: CDR1 MNHNY, CDR2 SVGAGI (reference sequence). Trimming took off 5 bases at V and 7 bases at J, with 11 bases between the two ends. There are 13 residues in the CDR3. The CDR3 reads CASSVEGLGELFF. The CDR3 DNA sequence: TGTGCCAGCAGTGTTGAGGGACTCGGGGAGCTGTTTTTT.

This clonotype was counted a few times. This rearrangement joins TRBV4-1 to TRBJ1-6; the D is unclear. From germline, CDR1 is MGHRA and CDR2 YSYEKL. V lost 2 bases and J lost 9, with 17 bases in between. The CDR3 is 16 amino acids. For the CDR3, the DNA is TGCGCCAGCAGCCAATCGTCGGGCATTTATGGTTCACCCCTCCACTTT. It translates to CASSQSSGIYGSPLHF.

The chain links TRBV6-5 to TRBJ1-2, with D possibly matching TRBD1 (5 bases). This CDR3 has 16 amino acids. In germline, CDR1 is MNHEY, CDR2 SVGAGI. Between the trimmed V and J ends, which lost 6 bases and 5 bases, there was a span of 22 bases. Written as DNA, the CDR3 is TGTGCCAGCAGGCCCTCAACAGGTTTCTCAGGATATGGCTACACCTTC. It encodes CASRPSTGFSGYGYTF.